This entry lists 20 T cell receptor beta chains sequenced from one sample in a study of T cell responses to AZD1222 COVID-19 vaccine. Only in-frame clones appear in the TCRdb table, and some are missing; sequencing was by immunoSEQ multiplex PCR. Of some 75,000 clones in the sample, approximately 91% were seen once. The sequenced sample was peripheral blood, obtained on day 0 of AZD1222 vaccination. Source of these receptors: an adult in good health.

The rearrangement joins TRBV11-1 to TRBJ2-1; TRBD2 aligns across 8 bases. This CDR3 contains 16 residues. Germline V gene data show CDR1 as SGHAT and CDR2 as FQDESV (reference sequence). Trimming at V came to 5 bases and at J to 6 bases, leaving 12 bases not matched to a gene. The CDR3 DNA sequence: TGTGCCAGCAGCCGGAAAGCGGGAGCTGGGCGCAATGAGCAGTTCTTC. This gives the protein CASSRKAGAGRNEQFF.

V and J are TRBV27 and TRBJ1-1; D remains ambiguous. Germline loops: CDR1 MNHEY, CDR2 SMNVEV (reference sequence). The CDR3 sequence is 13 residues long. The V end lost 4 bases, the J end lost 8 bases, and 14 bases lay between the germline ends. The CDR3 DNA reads TGTGCCAGCAGTTCCCGGAGGCTCTCCGAAGCTTTCTTT. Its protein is CASSSRRLSEAFF.

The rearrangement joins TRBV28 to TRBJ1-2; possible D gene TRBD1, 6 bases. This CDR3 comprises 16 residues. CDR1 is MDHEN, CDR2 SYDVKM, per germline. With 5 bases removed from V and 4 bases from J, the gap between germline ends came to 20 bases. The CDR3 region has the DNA TGTGCCAGCAGTCTCCCGGGACACGAGAGTCCCTATGGCTACACCTTC. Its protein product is CASSLPGHESPYGYTF.

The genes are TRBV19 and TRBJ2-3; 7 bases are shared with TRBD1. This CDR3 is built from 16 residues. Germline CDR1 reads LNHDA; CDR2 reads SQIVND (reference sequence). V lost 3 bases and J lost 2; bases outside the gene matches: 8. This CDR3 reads CASSIPTGRVTDTQYF. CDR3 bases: TGTGCCAGTAGTATTCCGACAGGGCGGGTCACAGATACGCAGTATTTT.

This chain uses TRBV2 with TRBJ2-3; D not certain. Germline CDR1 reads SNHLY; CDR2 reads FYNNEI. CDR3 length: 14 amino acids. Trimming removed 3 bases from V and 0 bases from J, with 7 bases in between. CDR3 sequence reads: CASSEDPSTDTQYF. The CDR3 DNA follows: TGTGCCAGCAGTGAGGACCCAAGCACAGATACGCAGTATTTT.

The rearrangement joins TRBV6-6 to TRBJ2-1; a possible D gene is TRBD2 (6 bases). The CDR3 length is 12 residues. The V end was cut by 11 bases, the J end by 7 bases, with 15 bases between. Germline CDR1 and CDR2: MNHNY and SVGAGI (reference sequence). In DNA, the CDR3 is TGTGCCGTCTACGGCGGGGAGAATGAGCAGTTCTTC. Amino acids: CAVYGGENEQFF.

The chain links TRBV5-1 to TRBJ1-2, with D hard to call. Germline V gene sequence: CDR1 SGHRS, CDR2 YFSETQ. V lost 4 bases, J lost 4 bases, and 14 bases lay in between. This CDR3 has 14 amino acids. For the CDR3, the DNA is TGCGCCAGCAGCAGCACCTTTAAGGGCTATGGCTACACCTTC. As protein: CASSSTFKGYGYTF.

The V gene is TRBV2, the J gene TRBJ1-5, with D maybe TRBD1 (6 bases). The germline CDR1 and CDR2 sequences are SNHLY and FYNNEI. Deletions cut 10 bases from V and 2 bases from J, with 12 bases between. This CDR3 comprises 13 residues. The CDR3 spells CATTGLGNQPQHF. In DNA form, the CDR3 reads TGTGCCACCACAGGGTTAGGCAATCAGCCCCAGCATTTT.

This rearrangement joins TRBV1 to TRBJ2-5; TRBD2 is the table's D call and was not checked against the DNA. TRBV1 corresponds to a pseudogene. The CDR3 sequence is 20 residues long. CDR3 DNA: TGCACCAGCAGCCAATCCAAAGGGACTAGCGGGAGGCCGAACCAAGAGACCCAGTACTTC. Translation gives CTSSQSKGTSGRPNQETQYF.

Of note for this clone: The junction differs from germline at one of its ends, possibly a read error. CDR3 bases: TGTGCCAGCAGATCGGGACAGAACTATTATTCACCCCTCCACTTT. It codes for CASRSGQNYYSPLHF. V and J are TRBV7-2 and TRBJ1-6, with 7 bases lining up with TRBD1. CDR1 and CDR2 (germline): SGHTA, FQGNSA. CDR3 size: 15 residues.

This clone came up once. The CDR3 loop is CASSDGHENQPQHF. The CDR3 DNA sequence: TGTGCCAGCAGCGACGGACACGAGAATCAGCCCCAGCATTTT. This chain links TRBV28 with TRBJ1-5; tentative D call: TRBD1 (5 bases). The V end was cut by 6 bases, the J end by 4 bases, with 13 bases between. Germline CDR1 reads MDHEN; CDR2 reads SYDVKM. The CDR3 is 14 residues long.

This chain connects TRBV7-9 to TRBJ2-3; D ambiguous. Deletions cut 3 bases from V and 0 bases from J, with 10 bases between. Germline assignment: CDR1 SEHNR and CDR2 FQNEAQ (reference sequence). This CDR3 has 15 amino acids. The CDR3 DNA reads TGTGCCAGCAGCTTCGCAGCCAGCAGCACAGATACGCAGTATTTT. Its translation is CASSFAASSTDTQYF. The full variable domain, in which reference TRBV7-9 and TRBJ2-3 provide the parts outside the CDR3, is DTGVSQNPRHKITKRGQNVTFRCDPISEHNRLYWYRQTLGQGPEFLTYFQNEAQLEKSRLLSDRFSAERPKGSFSTLEIQRTEQGDSAMYLCASSFAASSTDTQYFGPGTRLTVL.

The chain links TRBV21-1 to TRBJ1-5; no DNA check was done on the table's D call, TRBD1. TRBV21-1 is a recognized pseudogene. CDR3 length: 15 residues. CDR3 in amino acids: CASSKGGQSNQPQHF. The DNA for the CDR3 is TGTGCCAGCAGCAAAGGGGGACAGAGCAATCAGCCCCAGCATTTT.

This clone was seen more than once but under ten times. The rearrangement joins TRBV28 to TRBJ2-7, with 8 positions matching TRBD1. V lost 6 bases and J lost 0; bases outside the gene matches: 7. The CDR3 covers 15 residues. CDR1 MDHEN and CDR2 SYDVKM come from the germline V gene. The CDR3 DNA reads TGTGCCAGCAGCCCGACAGGGGCCCCCTCCTACGAGCAGTACTTC. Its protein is CASSPTGAPSYEQYF.

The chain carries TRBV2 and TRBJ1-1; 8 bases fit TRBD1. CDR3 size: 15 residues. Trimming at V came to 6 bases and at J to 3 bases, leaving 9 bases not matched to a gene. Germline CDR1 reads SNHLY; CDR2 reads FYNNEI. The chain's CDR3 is CASSDQGAGYTEAFF. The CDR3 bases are TGTGCCAGCAGCGACCAGGGGGCAGGGTACACTGAAGCTTTCTTT.

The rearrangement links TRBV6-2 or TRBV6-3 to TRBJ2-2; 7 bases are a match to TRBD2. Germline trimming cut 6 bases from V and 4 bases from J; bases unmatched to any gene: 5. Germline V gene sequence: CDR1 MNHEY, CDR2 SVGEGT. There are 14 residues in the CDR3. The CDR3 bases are TGTGCCAGCAGCCCATGGGGGGGCACCGGGGAGCTGTTTTTT. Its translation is CASSPWGGTGELFF.

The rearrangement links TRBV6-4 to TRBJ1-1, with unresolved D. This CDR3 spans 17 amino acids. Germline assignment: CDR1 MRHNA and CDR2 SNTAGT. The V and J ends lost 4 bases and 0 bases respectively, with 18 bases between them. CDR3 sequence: CASSASGPKTLNTEAFF. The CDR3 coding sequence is TGTGCCAGCAGTGCCTCAGGACCCAAAACCCTGAACACTGAAGCTTTCTTT.

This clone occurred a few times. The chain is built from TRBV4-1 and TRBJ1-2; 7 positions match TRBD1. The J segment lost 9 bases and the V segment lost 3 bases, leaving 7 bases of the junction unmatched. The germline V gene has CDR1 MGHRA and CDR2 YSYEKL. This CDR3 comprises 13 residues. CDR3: CASSQEGQFSYTF. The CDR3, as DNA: TGCGCCAGCAGCCAGGAGGGACAGTTTAGCTACACCTTC.

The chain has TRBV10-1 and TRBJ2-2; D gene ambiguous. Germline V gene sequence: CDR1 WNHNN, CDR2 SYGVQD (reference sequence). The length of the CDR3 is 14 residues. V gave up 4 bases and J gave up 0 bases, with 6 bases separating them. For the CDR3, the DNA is TGCGCCAGCAGTGCACAGCCGAACACCGGGGAGCTGTTTTTT. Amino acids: CASSAQPNTGELFF.

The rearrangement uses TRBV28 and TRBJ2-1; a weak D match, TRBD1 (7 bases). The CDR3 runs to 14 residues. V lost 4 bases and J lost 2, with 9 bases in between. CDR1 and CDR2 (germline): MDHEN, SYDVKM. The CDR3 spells CASSSRGAYNEQFF. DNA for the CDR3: TGTGCCAGCAGTTCCAGGGGGGCCTACAATGAGCAGTTCTTC.